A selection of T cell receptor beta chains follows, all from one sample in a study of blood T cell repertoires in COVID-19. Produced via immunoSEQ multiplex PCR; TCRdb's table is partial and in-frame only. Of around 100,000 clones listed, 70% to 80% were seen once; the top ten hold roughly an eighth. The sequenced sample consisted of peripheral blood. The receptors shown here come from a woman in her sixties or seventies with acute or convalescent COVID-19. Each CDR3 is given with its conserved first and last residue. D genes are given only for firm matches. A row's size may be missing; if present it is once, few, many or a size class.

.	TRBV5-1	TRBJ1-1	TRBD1	TGCGCCAGCAGCCAGAAACAGGGGGCGTCTGAAGCTTTCTTT	CASSQKQGASEAFF
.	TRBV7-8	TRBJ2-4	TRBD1	TGTGCCAGCAGCCAGGCTGGGACAGAACTAGCCAAAAACATTCAGTACTTC	CASSQAGTELAKNIQYF
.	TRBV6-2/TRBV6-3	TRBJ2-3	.	TGTGCCAGCAGTTGGAAGGAAGAGGCAGATACGCAGTATTTT	CASSWKEEADTQYF
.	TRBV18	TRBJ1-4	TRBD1	TGTGCCAGCTCATTATCAGGGGGAGTCGGTGAAAAACTGTTTTTT	CASSLSGGVGEKLFF
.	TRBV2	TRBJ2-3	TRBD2	TGTGCCAGCAGGCCGGGACTAGCTGGCACAGATACGCAGTATTTT	CASRPGLAGTDTQYF
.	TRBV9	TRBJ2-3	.	TGTGCCAGCAGCGTCGCGGGGACTAGCACAGATACGCAGTATTTT	CASSVAGTSTDTQYF
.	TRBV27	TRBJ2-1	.	TGTGCCAGCAGTTCCCACGGGACGGACAGCAATGAGCAGTTCTTC	CASSSHGTDSNEQFF
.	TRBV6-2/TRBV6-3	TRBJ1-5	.	TGTGCCAGCAGCCCAAGACAGGACGGGCGGCAGCCCCAGCATTTT	CASSPRQDGRQPQHF
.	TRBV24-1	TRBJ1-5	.	TGTGCCACCGCTCCCAGGGGAGTCAGCAATCAGCCCCAGCATTTT	CATAPRGVSNQPQHF
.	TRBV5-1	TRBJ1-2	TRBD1	TGCGCCAGCAGAGGGACAGGGGGCGAGTATGGCTACACCTTC	CASRGTGGEYGYTF
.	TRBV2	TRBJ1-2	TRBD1	TGTGCCAGCAGCGATGGGACAGGGGTGGCCTATGGCTACACCTTC	CASSDGTGVAYGYTF
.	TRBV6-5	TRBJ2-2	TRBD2	TGTGCCAGCGGAAGGACTAGCGTCGGGGAGCTGTTTTTT	CASGRTSVGELFF
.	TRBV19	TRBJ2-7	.	TGTGCCAGTACTCCCTCCGCGGGCCTCTCCATGTACTTC	CASTPSAGLSMYF
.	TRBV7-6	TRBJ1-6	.	TGTGCCAGCAGCTTAGAGGGGAGGGATTCACCCCTCCACTTT	CASSLEGRDSPLHF
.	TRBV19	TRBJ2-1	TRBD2	TGTGCCAGTAGTATTTTCCCCAGCGGGGGACTCTACAATGAGCAGTTCTTC	CASSIFPSGGLYNEQFF
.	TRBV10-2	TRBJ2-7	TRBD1	TGCGCCAGCACCCCGCGGACAGGGGTCTACGAGCAGTACTTC	CASTPRTGVYEQYF
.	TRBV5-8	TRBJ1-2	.	TGTGCCAGCAGCTTGAGGGGTGGAAGGGATGGCTACACCTTC	CASSLRGGRDGYTF
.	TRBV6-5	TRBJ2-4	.	TGTGCCAGCAGTTACGCGGCGGGACAGAGAGGTATTTTC	CASSYAAGQRGIF
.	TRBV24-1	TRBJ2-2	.	TGTGCCACCAGTGGGACTGGGGAGCTGTTTTTT	CATSGTGELFF
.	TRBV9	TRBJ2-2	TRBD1	TGTGCCAGCAGCGTAGGGACAGGGGGTACCGGGGAGCTGTTTTTT	CASSVGTGGTGELFF
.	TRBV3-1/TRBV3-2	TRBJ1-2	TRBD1	TGTGCCAGCAGCCTTCGGGACAGGACGGGGGGCTACACCTTC	CASSLRDRTGGYTF
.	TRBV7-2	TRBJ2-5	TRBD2	TGTGCCAGCAGCTTAGCAGCGGGGGAAGAGACCCAGTACTTC	CASSLAAGEETQYF
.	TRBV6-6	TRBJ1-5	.	TGTGCCAGCAGTTACACAACGGCGGATCAGCCCCAGCATTTT	CASSYTTADQPQHF
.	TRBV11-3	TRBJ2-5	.	TGTGCCAGCAGTCGAGGGGGCGCGGGGGAGACCCAGTACTTC	CASSRGGAGETQYF
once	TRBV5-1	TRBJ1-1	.	TGCGCCACTCGATCAGGACAGAGGTGGACTGAAGCTTTCTTT	CATRSGQRWTEAFF
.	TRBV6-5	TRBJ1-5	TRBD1	TGTGCCAGCAGTTATGGAGCACAGGGGGGTCTGCCCCAGCATTTT	CASSYGAQGGLPQHF